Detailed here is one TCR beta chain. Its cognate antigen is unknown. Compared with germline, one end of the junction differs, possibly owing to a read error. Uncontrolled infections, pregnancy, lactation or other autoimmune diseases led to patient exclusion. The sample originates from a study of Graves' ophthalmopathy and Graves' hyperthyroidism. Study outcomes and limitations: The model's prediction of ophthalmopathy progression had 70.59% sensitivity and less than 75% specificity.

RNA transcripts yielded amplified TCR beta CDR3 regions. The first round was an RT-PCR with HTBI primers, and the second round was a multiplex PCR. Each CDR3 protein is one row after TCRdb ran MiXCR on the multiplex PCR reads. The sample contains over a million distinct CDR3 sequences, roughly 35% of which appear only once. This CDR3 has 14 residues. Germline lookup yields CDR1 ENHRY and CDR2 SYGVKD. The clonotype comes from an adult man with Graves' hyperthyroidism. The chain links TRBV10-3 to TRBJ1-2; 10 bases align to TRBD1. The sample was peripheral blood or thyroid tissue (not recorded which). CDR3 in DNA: TGTGCCAGCAGTTCAATCCGGGACAGGGGCATTGGCACCTTC. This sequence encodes CASSSIRDRGIGTF.